The 18 T cell receptor beta chains below all came from one sample that was sequenced in a study of regulatory T cells in long-lasting Graves disease. Time point reported: newly diagnosed GD, antithyroid drugs for less than 3 months. PBMC RNA was the source of the TCR library. Assembly of TCR beta libraries relied on iRepertoire HTBI primers together with Arm-PCR of CDR3 regions. TCRdb processed the multiplex PCR reads anew with MiXCR; each CDR3 protein has one entry. Of under 300,000 distinct CDR3 sequences in the sample, 18% were seen once. The source material was peripheral blood mononuclear cells (PBMCs), sampled at new diagnosis, from a patient treated with antithyroid drugs. The receptors come from a female donor with Graves disease.

This clonotype was found many times. The gene calls are TRBV24-1 and TRBJ2-5; TRBD1 aligns across 8 bases. After removal of 0 bases from V and 3 bases from J, the junction contained 5 bases not matched to a gene. Germline loops: CDR1 KGHDR, CDR2 SFDVKD. The length of the CDR3 is 16 residues. CDR3 DNA sequence: TGTGCCACCAGTGATTTGCCAGGGGGCGACGAAGAGACCCAGTACTTC. This translates into CATSDLPGGDEETQYF.

This clonotype has only a few counts. Given a far larger clone just one base away, this is likely a sequencing read error. The V and J genes are TRBV6-2 or TRBV6-3 and TRBJ2-1; 14 bases match TRBD2. CDR1 and CDR2 from the germline V gene are MNHEY and SVGEGT. The CDR3 consists of 15 residues. Germline trimming cut 6 bases from V and 10 bases from J; bases unmatched to any gene: 8. The DNA for the CDR3 is TGTGCCAGCAGCGATGGGACTAGCGGGAGTTACGAGCAGTTCTTC. This codes for CASSDGTSGSYEQFF.

For this clonotype: A read error is likely here: a far larger clone is one base away. The V call is TRBV6-2 or TRBV6-3, the J call TRBJ2-5; 10 positions match TRBD2. Near its end, the DNA agrees better with TRBJ2-3, so the J call may be wrong. Per the germline V gene, CDR1 is MNHEY and CDR2 is SVGEGT. The CDR3 loop spans 16 amino acids. CDR3 coding DNA: TGTGCCAGCAGTTACGGGCTAGCGGGAGCGGGAGATAGGCAGTATTTT. This translates into CASSYGLAGAGDRQYF.

This clonotype was seen repeatedly, ten times or more. The rearrangement joins TRBV4-1 to TRBJ1-4; D gene ambiguous. The V end was cut by 1 base, the J end by 5 bases, with 8 bases between. The CDR3 has 14 residues. Germline values: CDR1 MGHRA, CDR2 YSYEKL. This CDR3 reads CASSQGSGNEKLFF. CDR3 in DNA: TGCGCCAGCAGCCAAGGGTCGGGGAATGAAAAACTGTTTTTT.

The table lists this clonotype with many counts. The chain combines TRBV10-3 with TRBJ2-1, with 13 bases matching TRBD2. V lost 4 bases, J lost 8 bases, and 5 bases stayed unmatched. Germline V lookup: CDR1 ENHRY, CDR2 SYGVKD. This CDR3 is built from 15 residues. CDR3 sequence: CAISGTSGRADEQFF. CDR3 nucleotides: TGTGCCATCAGTGGAACTAGCGGGAGGGCGGATGAGCAGTTCTTC.

This clonotype was seen ten or more times. This chain joins TRBV18 and TRBJ1-2; D may be TRBD1 (6 bases). The CDR3 is 15 residues long. Germline loops: CDR1 KGHSH, CDR2 LQKENI. The V gene lost 8 bases and the J gene lost 0 bases, with 16 bases spanning the gap. The CDR3 bases are TGTGCCAGCCCCCCCGGACAGATGACTAACTATGGCTACACCTTC. This encodes CASPPGQMTNYGYTF.

The sample holds many counts of this clonotype. This chain joins TRBV18 and TRBJ1-6; a weak D match, TRBD1 (6 bases). Germline V CDR1 and CDR2: KGHSH, LQKENI. V was shortened by 3 bases and J by 7 bases, with 13 bases between the two germline ends. This CDR3 spans 15 amino acids. CDR3 DNA: TGTGCCAGCTCACCGCTCCAGGGGAGGAATTCACCCCTCCACTTT. This sequence encodes CASSPLQGRNSPLHF.

This clonotype was detected ten times or more. This rearrangement joins TRBV20-1 to TRBJ2-1; 13 bases agree with TRBD2. CDR3 size: 15 residues. Germline-derived CDR1 and CDR2 are DFQATT and SNEGSKA (reference sequence). Germline trimming cut 6 bases from V and 10 bases from J; bases unmatched to any gene: 12. In DNA, the CDR3 is TGCAGTGCCGAAACTAGCGGGAGGGTCGGGGGGGAGCAGTTCTTC. Translation gives CSAETSGRVGGEQFF.

The rearrangement links TRBV7-2 to TRBJ1-3; maybe TRBD1 (6 bases). The CDR3 has 15 amino acids. Germline loops: CDR1 SGHTA, CDR2 FQGNSA. V lost 5 bases, J lost 0 bases, and 11 bases lay in between. CDR3 amino acids: CASSRYRDSGNTIYF. DNA of the CDR3: TGTGCCAGCAGCCGTTACAGGGACTCTGGAAACACCATATATTTT.

This clonotype was detected ten times or more. This chain joins TRBV5-1 and TRBJ1-1; perhaps TRBD1 as D (5 bases). Trimming left V 4 bases short and J 7 bases short, with 20 bases between. Germline CDR1 and CDR2: SGHRS and YFSETQ. This CDR3 region has 15 residues. The CDR3 nucleotides are TGCGCCAGCAGCACTGGGGGTTCGGAGACCCGTGAAGCTTTCTTT. Its translation: CASSTGGSETREAFF.

This clonotype has at least ten counts. The chain combines TRBV24-1 with TRBJ2-1, with D perhaps TRBD2 (6 bases). Between the trimmed V and J ends, which lost 0 bases and 5 bases, there was a span of 7 bases. Germline V gene sequence: CDR1 KGHDR, CDR2 SFDVKD. The CDR3 runs to 14 residues. DNA for the CDR3: TGTGCCACCAGTGATTTGGGCGGGAACAATGAGCAGTTCTTC. It yields the protein CATSDLGGNNEQFF.

This clonotype has ten or more counts. The chain links TRBV6-1 to TRBJ1-2, with 8 bases that match TRBD1. The CDR3 sequence is 15 residues long. The germline CDR1 and CDR2 sequences are MNHNS and SASEGT. The trim removed 1 base at V and 5 bases at J, leaving 6 bases unmatched. CDR3 in amino acids: CASSEGRGQAYGYTF. The CDR3 DNA sequence: TGTGCCAGCAGTGAAGGCAGGGGGCAGGCTTATGGCTACACCTTC.

This clonotype was found a few times. The chain uses TRBV5-6 and TRBJ2-5; 14 bases align to TRBD2. The germline V gene encodes CDR1 SGHDT and CDR2 YYEEEE. V was pared by 2 bases and J by 0 bases, with 3 bases of the junction left unmatched. This CDR3 contains 17 residues. CDR3 sequence (DNA): TGTGCCAGCAGCTTAGGGACTAGCGGGAGCTACCAAGAGACCCAGTACTTC. Protein product: CASSLGTSGSYQETQYF. The full variable domain, with the rest looked up from reference TRBV5-6 and TRBJ2-5, is DAGVTQSPTHLIKTRGQQVTLRCSPKSGHDTVSWYQQALGQGPQFIFQYYEEEERQRGNFPDRFSGHQFPNYSSELNVNALLLGDSALYLCASSLGTSGSYQETQYFGPGTRLLVL.

This clonotype was found many times. The rearrangement joins TRBV18 to TRBJ2-2, with 8 bases identical to TRBD1. CDR1 and CDR2 (germline): KGHSH, LQKENI. The CDR3 sequence is 15 residues long. Trimming at V came to 4 bases and at J to 1 base, leaving 2 bases not matched to a gene. CDR3 loop: CASSLTGVNTGELFF. In DNA, the CDR3 is TGTGCCAGCTCACTGACAGGGGTGAACACCGGGGAGCTGTTTTTT.

To note about this clonotype: A read error is likely here: a far larger clone is one base away. This chain connects TRBV12-3 or TRBV12-4 to TRBJ2-5; the match to TRBD2 covers 7 bases. The tail of the sequence fits TRBJ2-1 better, so the J call may be wrong. The CDR3 is 15 amino acids. The CDR3 sequence: CASGNGEGEQHEQFF. The CDR3 region has the DNA TGTGCCAGCGGCAACGGGGAGGGAGAACAGCATGAGCAGTTCTTC.

This clonotype was counted ten times or more. V and J are TRBV29-1 and TRBJ2-5; D perhaps matches TRBD1 (5 bases). Trimming cost V 5 bases and J 2 bases, with 12 bases left between them. The CDR3 runs to 13 residues. Germline CDR1 SQVTM, CDR2 ANQGSEA. The CDR3 sequence: CSVSDSLQETQYF. Written as DNA, the CDR3 is TGCAGCGTTTCCGACAGTCTACAAGAGACCCAGTACTTC. Complete variable domain (other parts from reference TRBV29-1 and TRBJ2-5): SAVISQKPSRDICQRGTSLTIQCQVDSQVTMMFWYRQQPGQSLTLIATANQGSEATYESGFVIDKFPISRPNLTFSTLTVSNMSPEDSSIYLCSVSDSLQETQYFGPGTRLLVL.

The chain uses TRBV3-1 and TRBJ1-1; D is unclear. The V end lost 6 bases, the J end lost 0 bases, and 14 bases lay between the germline ends. The CDR3 length is 15 residues. CDR1 and CDR2 from the germline V gene are LGHDT and YNNKEL (reference sequence). CDR3 amino acids: CASRNSGYMNTEAFF. DNA of the CDR3: TGTGCCAGCAGAAACTCAGGTTACATGAACACTGAAGCTTTCTTT. The full variable domain, in which reference TRBV3-1 and TRBJ1-1 provide the parts outside the CDR3, is DTAVSQTPKYLVTQMGNDKSIKCEQNLGHDTMYWYKQDSKKFLKIMFSYNNKELIINETVPNRFSPKSPDKAHLNLHINSLELGDSAVYFCASRNSGYMNTEAFFGQGTRLTVV.

V is TRBV28 and J is TRBJ2-2; 8 positions agree with TRBD2. J gave up 4 bases and V 4 bases, and 11 bases lay outside the gene matches. The germline CDR1 and CDR2 sequences are MDHEN and SYDVKM. This CDR3 is built from 17 residues. This CDR3 reads CASSYPLAGQGTGELFF. The CDR3 coding sequence is TGTGCCAGCAGTTACCCCCTAGCGGGCCAAGGCACCGGGGAGCTGTTTTTT.